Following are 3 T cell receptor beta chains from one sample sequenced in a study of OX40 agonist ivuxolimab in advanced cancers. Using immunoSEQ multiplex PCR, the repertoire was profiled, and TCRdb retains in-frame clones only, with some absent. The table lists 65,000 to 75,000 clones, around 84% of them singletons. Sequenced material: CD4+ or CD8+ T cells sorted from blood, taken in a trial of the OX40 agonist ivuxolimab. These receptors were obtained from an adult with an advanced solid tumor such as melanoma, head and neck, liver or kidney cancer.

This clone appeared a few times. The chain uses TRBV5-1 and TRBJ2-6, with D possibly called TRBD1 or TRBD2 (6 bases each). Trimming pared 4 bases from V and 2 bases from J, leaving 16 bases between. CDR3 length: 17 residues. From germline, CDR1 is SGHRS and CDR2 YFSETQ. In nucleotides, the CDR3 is TGCGCCAGCAGCGCCCGGCCAGGGGAGGCTGGGGCCAACGTCCTGACTTTC. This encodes CASSARPGEAGANVLTF.

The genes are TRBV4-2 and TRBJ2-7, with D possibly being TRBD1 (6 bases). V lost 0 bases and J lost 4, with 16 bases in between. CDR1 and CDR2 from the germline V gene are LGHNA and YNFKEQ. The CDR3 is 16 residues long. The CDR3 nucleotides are TGTGCCAGCAGCCAAGATAGGGAGCAGGGGTTTTACGAGCAGTACTTC. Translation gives CASSQDREQGFYEQYF.

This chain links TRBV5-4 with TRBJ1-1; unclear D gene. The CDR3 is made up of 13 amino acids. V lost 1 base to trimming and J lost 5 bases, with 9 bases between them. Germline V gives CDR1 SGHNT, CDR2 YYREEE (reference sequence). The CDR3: CASSLWPATEAFF. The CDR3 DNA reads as TGTGCCAGCAGCTTGTGGCCTGCTACTGAAGCTTTCTTT.